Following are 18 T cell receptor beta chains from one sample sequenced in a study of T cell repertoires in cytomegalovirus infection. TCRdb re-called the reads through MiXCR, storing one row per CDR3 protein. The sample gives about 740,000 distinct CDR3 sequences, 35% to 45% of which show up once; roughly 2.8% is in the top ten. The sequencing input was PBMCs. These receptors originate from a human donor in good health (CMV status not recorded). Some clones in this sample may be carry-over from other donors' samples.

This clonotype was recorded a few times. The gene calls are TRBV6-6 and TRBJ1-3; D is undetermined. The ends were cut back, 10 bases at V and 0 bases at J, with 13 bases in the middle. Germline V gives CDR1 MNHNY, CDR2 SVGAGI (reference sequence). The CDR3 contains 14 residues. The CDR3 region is CATIPATSGNTIYF. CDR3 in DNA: TGTGCCACCATCCCCGCTACCTCTGGAAACACCATATATTTT.

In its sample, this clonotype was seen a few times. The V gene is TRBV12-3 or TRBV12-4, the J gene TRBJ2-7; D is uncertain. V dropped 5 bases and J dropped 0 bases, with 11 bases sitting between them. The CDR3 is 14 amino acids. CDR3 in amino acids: CASSRGRSSYEQYF. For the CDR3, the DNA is TGTGCCAGCAGTCGAGGAAGGAGCTCCTACGAGCAGTACTTC.

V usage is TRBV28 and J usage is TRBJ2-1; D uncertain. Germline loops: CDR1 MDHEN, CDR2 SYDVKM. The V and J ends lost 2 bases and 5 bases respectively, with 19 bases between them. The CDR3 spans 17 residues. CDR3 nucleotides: TGTGCCAGCAGTTTAGTCCCCCGGGTCGCCCAACACAATGAGCAGTTCTTC. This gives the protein CASSLVPRVAQHNEQFF.

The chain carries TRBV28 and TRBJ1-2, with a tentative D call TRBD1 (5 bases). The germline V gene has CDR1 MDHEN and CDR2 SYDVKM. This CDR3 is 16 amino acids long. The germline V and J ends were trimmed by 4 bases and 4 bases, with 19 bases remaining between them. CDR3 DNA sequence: TGTGCCAGCAGTTCTCCTCCTAAGGGGCGGGGCTATGGCTACACCTTC. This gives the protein CASSSPPKGRGYGYTF.

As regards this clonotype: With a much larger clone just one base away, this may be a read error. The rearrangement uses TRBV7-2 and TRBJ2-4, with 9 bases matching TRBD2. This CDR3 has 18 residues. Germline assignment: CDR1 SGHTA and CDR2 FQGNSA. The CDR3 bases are TGTGCCAGCAGCCAGTCAGCGGGAGGCTTCTCAGCCAAAAACATTCCGTACTTC. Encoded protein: CASSQSAGGFSAKNIPYF. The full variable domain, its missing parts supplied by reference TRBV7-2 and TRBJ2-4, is GAGVSQSPSNKVTEKGKDVELRCDPISGHTALYWYRQSLGQGLEFLIYFQGNSAPDKSGLPSDRFSAERTGGSVSTLTIQRTQQEDSAVYLCASSQSAGGFSAKNIPYFGAGTRLSVL.

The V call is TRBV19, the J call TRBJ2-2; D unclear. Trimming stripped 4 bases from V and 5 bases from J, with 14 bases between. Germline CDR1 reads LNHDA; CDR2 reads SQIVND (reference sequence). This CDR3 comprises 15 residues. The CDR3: CASSTRGFITGELFF. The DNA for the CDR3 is TGTGCCAGTAGTACCCGCGGATTTATTACCGGGGAGCTGTTTTTT.

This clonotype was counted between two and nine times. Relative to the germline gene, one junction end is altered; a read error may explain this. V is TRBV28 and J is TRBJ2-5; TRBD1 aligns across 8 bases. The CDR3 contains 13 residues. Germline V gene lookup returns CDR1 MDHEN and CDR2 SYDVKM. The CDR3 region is CASILQGEETQYF. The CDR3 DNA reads TGTGCCAGCATTTTACAGGGGGAAGAGACCCAGTACTTC.

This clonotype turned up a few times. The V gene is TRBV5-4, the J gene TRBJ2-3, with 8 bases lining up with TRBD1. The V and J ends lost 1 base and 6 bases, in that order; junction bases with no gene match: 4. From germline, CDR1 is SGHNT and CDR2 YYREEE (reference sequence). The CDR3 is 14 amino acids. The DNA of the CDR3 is TGTGCCAGCAGCTTGCAGGGGGCGCGTGATACGCAGTATTTT. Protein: CASSLQGARDTQYF.

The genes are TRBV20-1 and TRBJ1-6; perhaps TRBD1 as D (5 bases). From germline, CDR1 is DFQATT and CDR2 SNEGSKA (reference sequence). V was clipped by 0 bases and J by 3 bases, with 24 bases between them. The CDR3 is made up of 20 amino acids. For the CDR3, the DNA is TGCAGTGCTAGAGATGTCCCAGGGAGTGGGTTGCTTTTCTATAATTCACCCCTCCACTTT. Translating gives CSARDVPGSGLLFYNSPLHF.

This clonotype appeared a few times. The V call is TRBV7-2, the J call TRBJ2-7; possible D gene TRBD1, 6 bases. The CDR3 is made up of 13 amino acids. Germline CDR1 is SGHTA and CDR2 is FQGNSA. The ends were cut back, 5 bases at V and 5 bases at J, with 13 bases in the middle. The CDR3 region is CASSLGTINEQYF. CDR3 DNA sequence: TGTGCCAGCAGCCTGGGGACAATAAACGAGCAGTACTTC.

The CDR3 region has the DNA TGTGCCAGCAGCTTAGATTGGGCGTATACTGAAGCTTTCTTT. Translating gives CASSLDWAYTEAFF. This chain connects TRBV11-2 to TRBJ1-1; D is uncertain. CDR1 is SGHAT and CDR2 is FQNNGV in the germline V gene. This CDR3 comprises 14 residues. Trimming stripped 0 bases from V and 5 bases from J, with 10 bases between.

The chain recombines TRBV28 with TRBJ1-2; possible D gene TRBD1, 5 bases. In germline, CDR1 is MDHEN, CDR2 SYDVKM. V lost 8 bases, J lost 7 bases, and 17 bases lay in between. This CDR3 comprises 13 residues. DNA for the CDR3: TGTGCCAGCCTCGGAGGGGAGGGAGTTGGCTACACCTTC. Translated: CASLGGEGVGYTF.

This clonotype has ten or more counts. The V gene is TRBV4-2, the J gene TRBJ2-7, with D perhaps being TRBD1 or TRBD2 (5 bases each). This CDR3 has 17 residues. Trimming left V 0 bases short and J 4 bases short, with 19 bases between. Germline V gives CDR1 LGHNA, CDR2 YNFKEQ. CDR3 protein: CASSQDRSGQGAYEQYF. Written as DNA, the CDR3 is TGTGCCAGCAGCCAAGATAGGAGCGGCCAAGGGGCATACGAGCAGTACTTC.

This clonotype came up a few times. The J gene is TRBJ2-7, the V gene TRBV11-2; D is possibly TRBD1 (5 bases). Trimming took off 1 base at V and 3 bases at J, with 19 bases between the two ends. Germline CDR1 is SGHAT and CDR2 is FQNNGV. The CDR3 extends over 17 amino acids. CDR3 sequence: CASSLVASGISIYEQYF. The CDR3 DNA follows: TGTGCCAGCAGCTTAGTAGCCTCAGGGATATCCATCTACGAGCAGTACTTC.

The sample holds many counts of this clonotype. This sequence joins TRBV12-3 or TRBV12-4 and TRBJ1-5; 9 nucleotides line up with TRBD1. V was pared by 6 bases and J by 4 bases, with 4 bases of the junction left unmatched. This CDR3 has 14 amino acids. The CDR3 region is CASRGDRANQPQHF. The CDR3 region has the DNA TGTGCCAGCAGGGGGGACAGGGCTAATCAGCCCCAGCATTTT.

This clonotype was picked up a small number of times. The CDR3 sequence: CSVEAAGQGRDEQYF. The CDR3 DNA sequence: TGCAGCGTTGAAGCGGCGGGACAGGGAAGGGACGAGCAGTACTTC. The chain links TRBV29-1 to TRBJ2-7; 9 nucleotides line up with TRBD1. This CDR3 is built from 15 residues. Losses at the gene ends were 1 base for V and 5 bases for J; bases not matched to a gene: 9. In germline, CDR1 is SQVTM, CDR2 ANQGSEA.

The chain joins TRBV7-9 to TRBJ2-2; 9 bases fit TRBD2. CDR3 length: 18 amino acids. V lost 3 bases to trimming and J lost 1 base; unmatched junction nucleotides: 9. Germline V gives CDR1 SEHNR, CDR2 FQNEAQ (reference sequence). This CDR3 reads CASSFIGPSGENTGELFF. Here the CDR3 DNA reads TGTGCCAGCAGCTTCATCGGGCCTAGCGGGGAGAACACCGGGGAGCTGTTTTTT.

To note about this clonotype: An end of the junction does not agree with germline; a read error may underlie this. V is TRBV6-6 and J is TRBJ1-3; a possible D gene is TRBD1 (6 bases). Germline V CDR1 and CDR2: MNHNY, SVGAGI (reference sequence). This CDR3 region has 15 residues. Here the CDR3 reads CASSYSDSSGKTIYF. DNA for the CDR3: TGTGCCAGCAGTTACTCGGACAGCTCTGGAAAGACCATATATTTT.